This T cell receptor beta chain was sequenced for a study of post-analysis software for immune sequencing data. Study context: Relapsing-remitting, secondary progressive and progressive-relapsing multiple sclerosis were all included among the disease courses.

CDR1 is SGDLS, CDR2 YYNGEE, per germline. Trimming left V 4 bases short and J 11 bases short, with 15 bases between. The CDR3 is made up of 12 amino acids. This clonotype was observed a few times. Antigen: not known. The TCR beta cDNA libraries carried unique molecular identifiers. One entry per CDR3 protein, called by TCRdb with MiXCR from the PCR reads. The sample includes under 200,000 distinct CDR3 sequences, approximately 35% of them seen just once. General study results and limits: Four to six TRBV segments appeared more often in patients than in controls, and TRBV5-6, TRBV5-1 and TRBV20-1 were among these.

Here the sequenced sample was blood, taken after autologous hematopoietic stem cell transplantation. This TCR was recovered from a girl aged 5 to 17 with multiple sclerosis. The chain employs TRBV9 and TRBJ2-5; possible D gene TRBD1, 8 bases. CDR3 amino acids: CASSLTGGEQYF. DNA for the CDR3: TGTGCCAGCAGCCTCACAGGGGGGGAGCAGTACTTC.